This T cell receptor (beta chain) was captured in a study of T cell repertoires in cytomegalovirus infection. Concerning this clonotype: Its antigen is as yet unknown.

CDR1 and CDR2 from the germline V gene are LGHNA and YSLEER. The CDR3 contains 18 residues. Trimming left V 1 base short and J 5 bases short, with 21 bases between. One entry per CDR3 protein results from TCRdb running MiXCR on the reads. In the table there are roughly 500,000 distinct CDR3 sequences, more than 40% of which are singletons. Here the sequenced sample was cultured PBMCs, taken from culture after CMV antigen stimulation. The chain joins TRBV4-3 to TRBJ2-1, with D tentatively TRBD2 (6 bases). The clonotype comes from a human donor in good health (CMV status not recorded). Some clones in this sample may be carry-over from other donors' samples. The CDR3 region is CASSQVYRAGVTDNEQFF. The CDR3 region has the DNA TGCGCCAGCAGCCAAGTATACAGAGCGGGCGTAACAGACAATGAGCAGTTCTTC.